This paragraph reports one T cell receptor (beta chain). What antigen it recognizes has not been identified. Per-nucleotide qualities are absent, and no much larger clonotype sits a single base away. From its cysteine to its phenylalanine, the CDR3 spans 13 amino acids. The DNA shown is the 39-base CDR3, in frame from base 1. CDR1 and CDR2 (GTSNPN, SVGIG) derive from the germline V gene (reference sequence). Relative to germline, V is 3 bases shorter and J is 0 bases shorter, with 8 bases between their ends. These data come from a study of cytomegalovirus exposure and HLA in healthy donors (dated by TCRdb to about 2017). Some background on the complete study: According to an earlier analysis of several hundred of the donors, about 179 million T cells yielded roughly 110 million unique TCR beta sequences and approximately 300 Gb of sequence data. About 310 gigabases of sequencing data and approximately 84 million unique TCR sequences were included in an early release covering several hundred HLA-typed donors. Of the roughly 430 genotyped donors, approximately 83% fell in the genetic ancestry cluster associated with self-reported Caucasian donors. The aim of the study was to test whether cataloging public T cell receptors could identify signatures of past pathogen exposure. The study profiled the T cell repertoires of under 700 subjects by immunosequencing and related them to cytomegalovirus serostatus. Along with the roughly 670-subject first cohort, a separate validation cohort of 120 different subjects was used. The study combined high-throughput TCR immunosequencing, statistical association of individual TCRs with disease status, and machine learning to predict cytomegalovirus infection status. To study patterns of TCR occurrence, a later analysis re-analyzed previously published TCR beta repertoires from 700 or so donors and added high-resolution HLA genotyping. In the later analysis, no new phenotypic data were used to find candidate immune exposures; instead, reliance was placed on TCR beta sequences and their occurrence across donors. To decide whether each TCR beta V gene segment behaved as functional or pseudogenic, an earlier analysis of 587 of the donors relied on high-throughput TCR beta sequencing. Donor age, sex, ethnicity and CMV serostatus were compiled alongside the repertoire data. A later genetic analysis used genome-wide SNP genotypes for about three fifths of the 666 donors, treating that subset as a discovery cohort. All discovery cohort repertoires had been generated using a single sequencing platform. Class I and class II HLA loci were covered by the typing at four-digit resolution. Typing coverage varied by locus: roughly 629-640 donors for A, B, C, DRB1 and DQB1; more than 500 for DQA1; 606 for DPA1; fewer than 480 for DPB1. Five DR-DQ haplotypes were handled as single units for association and clustering, since linkage in the cohort was strong. Across around 400 genotyped donors of the cohort, an average of about 240,000 unique TCR beta nucleotide sequences per donor were sequenced, and approximately 19% of those sequences were non-productive.

The receptor library was made with the immunoSEQ multiplex PCR assay. The multiplex PCR relied on a mix of 60 forward primers for TCR Vbeta segments and 13 reverse primers for TCR Jbeta segments. The CDR3 region of rearranged TCR beta genes was amplified from genomic DNA with a multiplex PCR assay. Amplified TCR beta libraries were sequenced as 87-base-pair reads on the Illumina HiSeq System. In the paper's pipeline: In a later analysis, around 80 million unique TCR beta chains were counted across the roughly 670 repertoires, and roughly 11 million of these chains were shared by at least two donors. To remove PCR and sequencing errors, raw reads were error-corrected and collapsed into unique sequences using a nearest-neighbor algorithm that merged closely related sequences. V, D and J gene segments were assigned by aligning CDR3 sequences to IMGT reference sequences. For a sequence to be retained, a match of at least six nucleotides to both a V gene segment and a J gene segment was required. A rearrangement was called productive if the CDR3 had no stop codons and remained in frame with V and J, and every other rearrangement was called non-productive. CDR3 was defined according to IMGT convention as the region running from the second conserved V-encoded cysteine to the conserved J-encoded phenylalanine. Sequences without an unambiguous match to a single V gene segment were excluded from the earlier analysis of over 500 of the donors. In an earlier analysis of 587 of the donors, V segments were called functional above 56.7% productive rearrangements and were called segregating when the between-donor standard deviation exceeded 5%. A statistical classification framework was built for diagnosing cytomegalovirus status from the catalog of TCR beta chain sequences. In a later analysis, TCR nucleotide sequences were compared against IMGT/GENE-DB human TR gene sequences so that V and J genes could be assigned. The TCRdist pipeline was used in a later analysis to assign CDR3 sequences and most-parsimonious VDJ recombination scenarios. In a later analysis, each TCR beta chain was defined by its CDR3 amino acid sequence together with its V-gene family, and reads lacking a unique V-gene family were excluded. To address suspected cross-contamination and a sequencing artifact, a later analysis removed several hundred highly shared, low-generation-probability nucleotide sequences. For each public chain, a later analysis derived a clonal expansion index from normalized ranks of inferred template counts within each repertoire. Generation probabilities in a later analysis came from a VDJ recombination model fitted to out-of-frame rearrangements, and those results were checked against IGoR. Hypergeometric tests were used in a later analysis to score TCR-TCR, TCR-HLA and TCR-CMV co-occurrence, with a repertoire-size bias correction applied to the TCR pairs. To estimate false discovery rates, a later analysis permuted the HLA or CMV assignments 20 times. In a later analysis, co-occurring TCRs were grouped using DBSCAN, and TCRdist sequence similarity was added for clustering within HLA-allele-positive subsets. Repertoires with fewer than 30,000 or more than 120,000 public chains, plus five repertoires with anomalous nucleotide sharing, were excluded from co-occurrence clustering. Here the immuneACCESS table is served through TCRdb, limited to in-frame sequences with V and J called. Missing clones are a known gap in these copies; in checked studies unresolved V genes cover under half, and the rest lacks a known reason. The D gene and trimming were derived from the DNA, and the V and J assignments and clone size from that table. The sample contains roughly 230,000 clones, around 78% of them found a single time. The ten largest clones capture about 0.47% of the sample.

General study outcomes and caveats: Assigning TCR associations to individual alleles was difficult when HLA alleles, especially DR and DQ, strongly co-occurred. In a later analysis, most CMV-associated TCR beta chains were found to appear HLA-restricted, with HLA associations seemingly driven largely by CMV exposure. Some IMGT-functional V segments, including TRBV6-2 and TRBV6-3, could not be told apart with the 87-base-pair reads, so those segments were excluded. An earlier analysis of around 600 of the donors showed that most TCR beta V segments appeared in productive rearrangements either about 90% or about 30% of the time, which broadly matched IMGT annotations. According to a later analysis, parvovirus B19, influenza, CMV and Epstein-Barr virus appeared linked to several top co-occurrence clusters. In a later genetic analysis, a missense DCLRE1C variant was associated with V-gene and J-gene trimming of TCR beta chains, and the association was replicated in an independent cohort. Compared with equally common non-associated chains, HLA-associated TCR beta chains in a later analysis were more clonally expanded and had lower generation probabilities. While some public TCRs were present in many individuals, most TCR sequences turned up only very rarely across donors. In a later analysis, 15,000 to 20,000 TCR beta sequences were associated with specific HLA alleles at a false discovery rate of 0.05. Cytomegalovirus status was reported to be diagnosed by the classifier with high specificity and sensitivity in both the original and validation cohorts. A further reported finding was that TCR beta sequences accurately predicted the HLA-A and HLA-B alleles for most subjects in the first cohort. The authors suggested that the approach could potentially be extended to other disease states and immunological phenotypes. A few of the identified cytomegalovirus-associated TCR beta chains were confirmed in vitro to be specific for cytomegalovirus antigens. The presence/absence analyses assumed that sequencing depth was roughly uniform across donors, and that assumption may not be true. In a later analysis, TCR association rates were found to vary across HLA loci, with the most associated TCRs seen for DRB1 alleles and the fewest for HLA-C alleles. HLA typing was unavailable for some donors at each locus, so association tests used only the typed subset. The earlier analysis of about 600 of the donors excluded approximately 17 rarely observed V segments, including chromosome 9 orphons, because counts were too low. In this cohort, only TCR beta chains were sequenced, and detectable features were limited by the absence of alpha or paired-chain data. According to a later genetic analysis, donors in an Asian-associated ancestry cluster had fewer N-insertions in productive TCRs than the approximately 710-donor mean. In the study, 164 TCR beta chains were listed as associated with cytomegalovirus. Linkage disequilibrium might explain the correlated functional status among segregating V segments, but an unknown experimental factor could not be ruled out. For the cohort, immune exposure information was limited to CMV serostatus. A cluster of highly shared sequence variants was judged likely to represent a technical artifact of the sequencing pipeline.

In total, 630 or so healthy bone marrow donors made up the cohort. At the time of sampling, all cohort members were nominally healthy, though unrecorded immune exposures were likely present. The donor was CMV seronegative and was included in the group of around 320 seronegative cohort members. A peripheral blood sample was collected from each donor, and TCR beta sequencing was performed on peripheral blood mononuclear cells. Genomic DNA extraction from the blood cell samples was performed with the Qiagen DNeasy Blood Extraction Kit. The sample was PBMCs. The sequence came from a boy aged 5-17 years in good health and CMV-seronegative. The chain employs TRBV30 and TRBJ1-2, with the D segment identity uncertain. Read as DNA, the sequence is TGTGCCTGGAGGGCCGGGGCTAACTATGGCTACACCTTC. Its protein reads: CAWRAGANYGYTF.